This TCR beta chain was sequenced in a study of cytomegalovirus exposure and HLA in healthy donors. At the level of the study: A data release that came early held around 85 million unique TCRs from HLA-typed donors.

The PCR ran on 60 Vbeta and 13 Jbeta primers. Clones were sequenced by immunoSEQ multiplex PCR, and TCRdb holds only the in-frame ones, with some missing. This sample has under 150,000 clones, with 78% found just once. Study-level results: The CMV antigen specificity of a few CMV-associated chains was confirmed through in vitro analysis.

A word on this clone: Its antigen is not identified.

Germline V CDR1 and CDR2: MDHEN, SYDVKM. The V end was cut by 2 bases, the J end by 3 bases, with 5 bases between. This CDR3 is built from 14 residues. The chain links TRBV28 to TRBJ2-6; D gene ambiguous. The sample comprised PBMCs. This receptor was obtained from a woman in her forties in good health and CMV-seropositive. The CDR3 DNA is TGTGCCAGCAGTTTAGGAGTTGGGGCCAACGTCCTGACTTTC. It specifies CASSLGVGANVLTF.